Sequencing of this T cell receptor beta chain was carried out in a study of Ad26.COV2.S vaccination and SARS-CoV-2 variants. About the research overall: The trial was COV1001 and the donor's arm was Ad26.COV2.S. Intramuscular Ad26.COV2.S at 5x10^10 or 1x10^11 viral particles. General study points: TCR breadth and depth estimates may have understated total T cell responses. The placebo group had lower spike-specific TCR breadth than the vaccine recipients did.

This table comes from immunoSEQ multiplex PCR, and its TCRdb copy is limited to in-frame clones, with some not included. This table holds about 440,000 clones, 90% found once. Indicated treatment: around 19 received Ad26.COV2.S at low or high dose, single or two shots; 5 received placebo; per-sample allocation not given. Day 63 after the first vaccine or placebo injection was the time point for sampling. The germline gives CDR1 SGHTA, CDR2 FQGTGA. V lost 8 bases and J 2 bases, leaving 14 bases between the germline ends. CDR3 length: 14 amino acids. This clone was picked up a small number of times. Its cognate antigen is unknown.

This chain connects TRBV7-3 to TRBJ2-3; D may be TRBD2 (5 bases). The sequence came from a person aged 18-60 years who received the Ad26.COV2.S COVID-19 vaccine or a placebo. The sequenced sample was peripheral blood, obtained in a trial of Ad26.COV2.S vaccine versus placebo. The CDR3 region is CASSAGYPTDTQYF. CDR3 DNA: TGTGCCAGCTCGGCGGGCTATCCCACAGATACGCAGTATTTT. Variable domain in full (rest from reference TRBV7-3 and TRBJ2-3): GAGVSQTPSNKVTEKGKYVELRCDPISGHTALYWYRQSLGQGPEFLIYFQGTGAADDSGLPNDRFFAVRPEGSVSTLKIQRTERGDSAVYLCASSAGYPTDTQYFGPGTRLTVL.